These T cell receptor beta chains were read from a single sample in a study of molecular identifiers for immune sequencing clone quantification. Via MiXCR, TCRdb re-called the PCR reads, giving one row per CDR3 protein. Of 40,000 to 45,000 distinct CDR3 sequences listed, about a fifth were seen once; the top ten hold about 6.6%. The sequenced sample was naive CD8+ T cells from blood, with Jurkat cell RNA spiked in. Receptor source: a human donor in good health. Some libraries in this study had Jurkat cell RNA spiked in. CDR3s leave out the opening cysteine and the closing phenylalanine or tryptophan.

TRBV23-1	ASSQSGRESVNEQF
TRBV28	ASMGISGANVLT
TRBV6-6	ASSIPSSGVYYNEQF
TRBV7-9	ASSLGWSVQETQY
TRBV6-5	ASGYTPGTPYEQY
TRBV27	ASNQGGGSYNEQF
TRBV4-3	ASSQDRTGGLGEQY
TRBV4-3	ASSLNPSHEQY
TRBV6-5	ASSYTRGYADTQY
TRBV6-2/TRBV6-3	ASTLVKRAGATGELF
TRBV7-9	ASSPRTESTEAF
TRBV7-6	ASSLGAGRDNEQF
TRBV6-5	ASSYSAGVETQY
TRBV18	ASSVRDRPYEQY
TRBV20-1	SAMGGLVETQY
TRBV9	DSSASGGSGNTIY
TRBV9	ASSAAGLAGFNEQF
TRBV6-1	ASGEPGQISGNTLY
TRBV7-9	ASSLDARQGPGEAF
TRBV7-6	ASSLGTSGSYEQY
TRBV5-1	ASSLPTTYNEQF
TRBV19	ASSINEDEKLF
TRBV20-1	SARRPGTESYGYT
TRBV12-3/TRBV12-4	ASSFGGVEQY
TRBV28	ASSLHRPPELF
TRBV7-9	ASSSLGGFSNQPQH
TRBV13	ASSPYWTEPKGYNEQF
TRBV5-1	ASSLSGPPGANVLT
TRBV13	ASSLDSSYNEQF
TRBV29-1	SVVGQRSYEQY
TRBV20-1	SARVWYQETQY
TRBV7-9	ASSRDRGLSYEQY
TRBV5-5	ASSWTDGRAYEQY
TRBV19	ASSISGYYNEQF
TRBV13	ASSSIGQASYNEQF
TRBV28	ASSFRLHVQF
TRBV7-3	ASNHGASSYNEQF
TRBV9	ASSGTGGDEQF
TRBV28	ASHSRRNTIHYGYT
TRBV11-2	ASSLVRTGQETQY
TRBV20-1	SASWREGTQY
TRBV28	ASSTRTGGLKLHPPEQY
TRBV28	ASSFVTLNEKLF
TRBV7-2	ASSPTSGSYEQY
TRBV28	ASTQGISSYNSPLH
TRBV4-3	ASSHIEAETDTQY
TRBV29-1	SVAGVAPVFDTEAF
TRBV7-9	ASSLDRGSEQY
TRBV20-1	SARGTAYYEQY
TRBV20-1	SARDASVLGYNEKLF
TRBV29-1	SVDRGLETQY
TRBV7-9	ASRRTGGQETQY
TRBV27	ASSLATGPNQPQH
TRBV28	ASRDVPNQPQH
TRBV19	ASSIWWGGLAGGHLEQF
TRBV29-1	SVELWGEQY